These T cell receptor beta chains were read from a single sample in a study of early T cells in non-severe SARS-CoV-2 infection. TCRdb called the 5' RACE reads again in MiXCR, with one record for every CDR3 protein. The profile covers around 82,000 distinct CDR3 sequences, with 14% to 15% appearing a single time and about 0.58% taken by the ten largest. Sequences were obtained from whole blood. These receptors originate from an adult who was a healthcare worker with PCR-confirmed SARS-CoV-2 infection or an uninfected control (not recorded which). Both conserved end residues are part of each CDR3. The order of the fields is V gene, J gene, clone size, D gene, CDR3 protein, CDR3 DNA. A D gene is named only where the DNA matches it firmly. Some rows have no size entry. The others give once, few or many, or a class for an expanded clone.

v_call: TRBV10-2; j_call: TRBJ2-1; clone_size: many; d_call: TRBD2; cdr3_aa: CASSESGLVGEQFF; cdr3_nt: TGCGCCAGCAGTGAGTCGGGACTAGTTGGGGAGCAGTTCTTC
v_call: TRBV29-1; j_call: TRBJ2-5; clone_size: .; d_call: .; cdr3_aa: CSVEVVETQYF; cdr3_nt: TGCAGCGTTGAGGTAGTAGAGACCCAGTACTTC
v_call: TRBV20-1; j_call: TRBJ2-3; clone_size: .; d_call: .; cdr3_aa: CSASEGRSTDTQYF; cdr3_nt: TGCAGTGCTAGTGAAGGCAGAAGCACAGATACGCAGTATTTT
v_call: TRBV7-3; j_call: TRBJ2-3; clone_size: .; d_call: TRBD2; cdr3_aa: CASSLHGGGTPDTQYF; cdr3_nt: TGTGCCAGCAGCCTCCATGGCGGGGGGACTCCAGATACGCAGTATTTT
v_call: TRBV4-1; j_call: TRBJ2-1; clone_size: few; d_call: .; cdr3_aa: CASSQGRDIYNEQFF; cdr3_nt: TGCGCCAGCAGCCAAGGCCGGGACATATACAATGAGCAGTTCTTC
v_call: TRBV5-1; j_call: TRBJ1-1; clone_size: few; d_call: TRBD1; cdr3_aa: CASSSVVLGQTNTEAFF; cdr3_nt: TGCGCCAGCAGCTCAGTTGTATTGGGACAGACGAACACTGAAGCTTTCTTT
v_call: TRBV29-1; j_call: TRBJ2-3; clone_size: many; d_call: .; cdr3_aa: CSVGGGTSTDTQYF; cdr3_nt: TGCAGCGTTGGAGGAGGCACGTCCACAGATACGCAGTATTTT
v_call: TRBV24-1; j_call: TRBJ2-3; clone_size: .; d_call: .; cdr3_aa: CATSGVRPRTDTQYF; cdr3_nt: TGTGCCACCAGTGGGGTACGTCCACGCACAGATACGCAGTATTTT
v_call: TRBV5-1; j_call: TRBJ2-3; clone_size: few; d_call: .; cdr3_aa: CASSSQRPGTDTQYF; cdr3_nt: TGCGCCAGCAGTAGTCAGCGACCAGGCACAGATACGCAGTATTTT
v_call: TRBV12-3/TRBV12-4; j_call: TRBJ2-3; clone_size: few; d_call: TRBD2; cdr3_aa: CASSIRTPLTPGLAGGLGDTQYF; cdr3_nt: TGTGCCAGCAGTATTAGGACCCCACTTACCCCCGGACTAGCGGGGGGGCTCGGAGATACGCAGTATTTT
v_call: TRBV2; j_call: TRBJ1-6; clone_size: few; d_call: .; cdr3_aa: CASSGGPRNSPLHF; cdr3_nt: TGTGCCAGCAGTGGGGGCCCTAGAAATTCACCCCTCCACTTT
v_call: TRBV7-2; j_call: TRBJ2-3; clone_size: .; d_call: .; cdr3_aa: CASSREYRDTQYF; cdr3_nt: TGTGCCAGCAGCAGGGAGTACAGGGATACGCAGTATTTT
v_call: TRBV6-5; j_call: TRBJ2-5; clone_size: few; d_call: .; cdr3_aa: CASSYDRRQAGETQYF; cdr3_nt: TGTGCCAGCAGTTACGACCGGCGACAGGCCGGAGAGACCCAGTACTTC
v_call: TRBV7-3; j_call: TRBJ2-2; clone_size: many; d_call: .; cdr3_aa: CASSFSNTGELFF; cdr3_nt: TGTGCCAGCAGCTTTTCGAACACCGGGGAGCTGTTTTTT
v_call: TRBV3-1; j_call: TRBJ1-1; clone_size: many; d_call: .; cdr3_aa: CASSQRGVPPSNTEAFF; cdr3_nt: TGTGCCAGCAGCCAGAGGGGGGTTCCCCCTTCGAACACTGAAGCTTTCTTT
v_call: TRBV7-9; j_call: TRBJ1-2; clone_size: .; d_call: .; cdr3_aa: CASSLVSHGYTF; cdr3_nt: TGTGCCAGCAGCTTAGTATCCCATGGCTACACCTTC
v_call: TRBV3-1; j_call: TRBJ2-1; clone_size: .; d_call: .; cdr3_aa: CASSRGAYYNEQFF; cdr3_nt: TGTGCCAGCAGCCGAGGGGCCTACTACAATGAGCAGTTCTTC
v_call: TRBV15; j_call: TRBJ2-1; clone_size: many; d_call: .; cdr3_aa: CATSRDAGSDEQFF; cdr3_nt: TGTGCCACCAGCAGAGATGCCGGGTCGGACGAGCAGTTCTTC
v_call: TRBV5-5; j_call: TRBJ1-3; clone_size: few; d_call: .; cdr3_aa: CASSLSFQMEGNTIYF; cdr3_nt: TGTGCCAGCAGCTTGAGTTTCCAGATGGAAGGAAACACCATATATTTT
v_call: TRBV7-9; j_call: TRBJ2-3; clone_size: .; d_call: TRBD2; cdr3_aa: CASSLSRDYYTDTQYF; cdr3_nt: TGTGCCAGCAGCTTATCTCGGGACTACTACACAGATACGCAGTATTTT
v_call: TRBV4-1; j_call: TRBJ1-1; clone_size: .; d_call: .; cdr3_aa: CASIDDWASEAFF; cdr3_nt: TGCGCCAGCATCGATGACTGGGCCTCCGAAGCTTTCTTT
v_call: TRBV12-3/TRBV12-4; j_call: TRBJ1-2; clone_size: many; d_call: .; cdr3_aa: CASSLGQYGYTF; cdr3_nt: TGTGCCAGCAGTTTAGGGCAGTATGGCTACACCTTC
v_call: TRBV6-5; j_call: TRBJ2-1; clone_size: many; d_call: TRBD2; cdr3_aa: CASSSLLAGVRLYNEQFF; cdr3_nt: TGTGCCAGCAGTTCCCTACTAGCGGGGGTCCGTCTGTACAATGAGCAGTTCTTC
v_call: TRBV11-1; j_call: TRBJ2-6; clone_size: .; d_call: TRBD1; cdr3_aa: CASSLGPTGESGANVLTF; cdr3_nt: TGTGCCAGCAGCTTAGGGCCGACAGGGGAGTCTGGGGCCAACGTCCTGACTTTC
v_call: TRBV5-6; j_call: TRBJ2-3; clone_size: many; d_call: .; cdr3_aa: CASSLPSGVITDTQYF; cdr3_nt: TGTGCCAGCAGCCTTCCATCCGGGGTCATCACAGATACGCAGTATTTT
v_call: TRBV10-1; j_call: TRBJ2-5; clone_size: many; d_call: .; cdr3_aa: CASGEHLQETQYF; cdr3_nt: TGCGCCAGCGGCGAACATCTCCAAGAGACCCAGTACTTC
v_call: TRBV12-5; j_call: TRBJ2-1; clone_size: many; d_call: .; cdr3_aa: CASGLQGSSYNEQFF; cdr3_nt: TGTGCTAGTGGTTTGCAGGGAAGCTCCTACAATGAGCAGTTCTTC
v_call: TRBV19; j_call: TRBJ2-3; clone_size: .; d_call: .; cdr3_aa: CASMGGARTATQYF; cdr3_nt: TGTGCCAGTATGGGCGGGGCCCGTACAGCTACGCAGTATTTT